A single sample is the source of the 10 T cell receptor beta chains below, sequenced in a study of blood T cell repertoires in COVID-19. Here immunoSEQ multiplex PCR was the method, and the copy in TCRdb shows in-frame clones only, minus some. The data show fewer than 250,000 clones, about 85% seen once. The sequenced sample consisted of peripheral blood. All receptors come from a man between 25 and 39 years old with acute or convalescent COVID-19.

The V and J genes are TRBV5-6 and TRBJ2-2; a weak D match, TRBD1 (5 bases). The CDR3 totals 15 residues. CDR1 is SGHDT, CDR2 YYEEEE, per germline. The V end lost 6 bases, the J end lost 2 bases, and 14 bases lay between the germline ends. CDR3 DNA: TGTGCCAGCAACCGACTGGGGCCAAACACCGGGGAGCTGTTTTTT. Translating gives CASNRLGPNTGELFF. The complete variable domain, with remaining parts taken from reference TRBV5-6 and TRBJ2-2, reads DAGVTQSPTHLIKTRGQQVTLRCSPKSGHDTVSWYQQALGQGPQFIFQYYEEEERQRGNFPDRFSGHQFPNYSSELNVNALLLGDSALYLCASNRLGPNTGELFFGEGSRLTVL.

V gene TRBV5-1 combines with J gene TRBJ2-5; no clear D gene. The CDR3 sequence is 15 residues long. Germline V CDR1 and CDR2: SGHRS, YFSETQ. Trimming took off 3 bases at V and 5 bases at J, with 17 bases between the two ends. For the CDR3, the DNA is TGCGCCAGCAGCTCGGATCCAAACCGCAGGGAGACCCAGTACTTC. It encodes CASSSDPNRRETQYF.

The chain recombines TRBV30 with TRBJ1-5; tentative D call: TRBD1 (5 bases). Germline V gene data show CDR1 as GTSNPN and CDR2 as SVGIG (reference sequence). Trimming stripped 1 base from V and 7 bases from J, with 14 bases between. The CDR3 sequence is 14 residues long. The CDR3 region is CAWSEGNSGQPQHF. CDR3 coding DNA: TGTGCCTGGAGTGAGGGGAATTCGGGCCAGCCCCAGCATTTT. The complete variable domain, with remaining parts taken from reference TRBV30 and TRBJ1-5, reads SQTIHQWPATLVQPVGSPLSLECTVEGTSNPNLYWYRQAAGRGLQLLFYSVGIGQISSEVPQNLSASRPQDRQFILSSKKLLLSDSGFYLCAWSEGNSGQPQHFGDGTRLSIL.

The rearrangement joins TRBV15 to TRBJ2-3; 8 positions agree with TRBD2. The CDR3 consists of 15 residues. Losses at the gene ends were 5 bases for V and 0 bases for J; bases not matched to a gene: 4. The germline V gene encodes CDR1 LNHNV and CDR2 YYDKDF (reference sequence). As DNA, the CDR3 is TGTGCCACCAGCCGACTAGCGCTAAGCACAGATACGCAGTATTTT. This translates into CATSRLALSTDTQYF.

V usage is TRBV29-1 and J usage is TRBJ1-1; tentative D call: TRBD1 (6 bases). The CDR3 is made up of 13 amino acids. V lost 6 bases and J lost 2, with 13 bases in between. Germline-derived CDR1 and CDR2 are SQVTM and ANQGSEA. CDR3 residues: CSVSQDRNTEAFF. In nucleotides, the CDR3 is TGCAGCGTCTCCCAGGACAGAAACACTGAAGCTTTCTTT. Together with reference TRBV29-1 and TRBJ1-1, the CDR3 gives the full variable domain: SAVISQKPSRDICQRGTSLTIQCQVDSQVTMMFWYRQQPGQSLTLIATANQGSEATYESGFVIDKFPISRPNLTFSTLTVSNMSPEDSSIYLCSVSQDRNTEAFFGQGTRLTVV.

The chain couples TRBV25-1 to TRBJ1-2; D is unclear. The CDR3 has 11 amino acids. CDR1 is MGHDK and CDR2 is SYGVNS in the germline V gene. V was trimmed by 9 bases and J by 3 bases, leaving 8 bases between them. CDR3 loop: CARYIDYGYTF. CDR3 DNA sequence: TGTGCCAGATATATAGACTATGGCTACACCTTC.

The CDR3 is CATSDLPGQLLLSGANVLTF. The CDR3 DNA is TGTGCCACCAGTGATTTGCCGGGACAGCTTCTTTTATCTGGGGCCAACGTCCTGACTTTC. The chain carries TRBV24-1 and TRBJ2-6, with 7 bases fitting TRBD1. Germline assignment: CDR1 KGHDR and CDR2 SFDVKD. The V gene end was trimmed by 0 bases and the J gene end by 1 base; junction bases not matched to a gene: 11. The CDR3 sequence is 20 residues long.

V gene TRBV28 combines with J gene TRBJ2-2; tentatively, D is TRBD2 (5 bases). The CDR3 is made up of 15 amino acids. The germline gives CDR1 MDHEN, CDR2 SYDVKM. The germline V and J ends were trimmed by 3 bases and 7 bases, with 15 bases remaining between them. The CDR3 DNA reads as TGTGCCAGCAGTTTCCGGACTTACCGGGGCGGGGAGCTGTTTTTT. This sequence encodes CASSFRTYRGGELFF. The whole variable domain, remainder taken from reference TRBV28 and TRBJ2-2, is DVKVTQSSRYLVKRTGEKVFLECVQDMDHENMFWYRQDPGLGLRLIYFSYDVKMKEKGDIPEGYSVSREKKERFSLILESASTNQTSMYLCASSFRTYRGGELFFGEGSRLTVL.

This clone was seen once. This chain joins TRBV20-1 and TRBJ2-1; 11 positions agree with TRBD2. V shed 3 bases and J 7 bases; nucleotides not matched to a gene: 5. The CDR3 runs 14 residues. CDR1 is DFQATT, CDR2 SNEGSKA, per germline (reference sequence). The CDR3 sequence: CSASLPSGRNEQFF. The CDR3 nucleotides read TGCAGTGCTAGTTTGCCTAGCGGGAGGAATGAGCAGTTCTTC.

V usage is TRBV3-1 (or the pseudogene TRBV3-2) and J usage is TRBJ2-7; no clear D. The CDR3 is 14 amino acids. CDR1 is LGHDT and CDR2 is YNNKEL in the germline V gene (reference sequence). V was shortened by 3 bases and J by 4 bases, with 13 bases between the two germline ends. The CDR3 nucleotides read TGTGCCAGCAGCCAGTTACAGAATAAGTACGAGCAGTACTTC. Its protein product is CASSQLQNKYEQYF.